What follows are 27 T cell receptor beta chains derived from one specimen sequenced in a study of blood T cell repertoires in COVID-19. TCRdb's copy holds only in-frame clones and misses some; the assay was immunoSEQ multiplex PCR. The sample has 15,000 to 20,000 clones; roughly 78% are singletons. The sample consisted of peripheral blood. These receptors all come from a man between 60 and 75 years old with active or convalescent COVID-19.

V and J are TRBV29-1 and TRBJ2-7; 7 bases line up with TRBD1. Trimming took 4 bases from V and 2 from J; bases not matched to a gene: 5. The CDR3 runs to 13 residues. Germline V lookup: CDR1 SQVTM, CDR2 ANQGSEA. CDR3 in DNA: TGCAGCGTTGGAGAGCAGGGGGCCTACGAGCAGTACTTC. Protein sequence: CSVGEQGAYEQYF.

The chain employs TRBV12-3 or TRBV12-4 and TRBJ1-2; 8 bases match TRBD1. J was trimmed by 4 bases and V by 4 bases; bases with no gene match: 2. CDR3 length equals 13 residues. The CDR3 nucleotides are TGTGCCAGCAGTTCCGGACAGGGCTATGGCTACACCTTC. It codes for CASSSGQGYGYTF.

This chain's CDR3 is CASSQGTGRNTGELFF. The CDR3 DNA follows: TGTGCCAGCAGCCAAGGGACAGGGCGGAACACCGGGGAGCTGTTTTTT. V usage is TRBV3-1 (or the pseudogene TRBV3-2) and J usage is TRBJ2-2, with TRBD1 matching over 8 bases. CDR1 and CDR2 from the germline V gene are LGHDT and YNNKEL (reference sequence). There are 16 residues in the CDR3. Trimming took 1 base from V and 1 from J; bases not matched to a gene: 2.

The chain is built from TRBV6-6 and TRBJ2-7; TRBD1 agrees at 7 bases. Trimming at V came to 2 bases and at J to 2 bases, leaving 6 bases not matched to a gene. CDR1 and CDR2 (germline): MNHNY, SVGAGI (reference sequence). The CDR3 runs 15 residues. The CDR3 sequence is CASSYRQGLTYEQYF. DNA of the CDR3: TGTGCCAGCAGTTACAGACAGGGTCTCACCTACGAGCAGTACTTC.

This clone was detected a few times. The V gene is TRBV7-6, the J gene TRBJ1-1; D uncertain. The CDR3 totals 16 residues. V gave up 4 bases and J gave up 3 bases, with 18 bases separating them. CDR1 SGHVS and CDR2 FNYEAQ come from the germline V gene. CDR3 sequence reads: CASSSDARGGYTEAFF. The CDR3 nucleotides are TGTGCCAGCAGCTCAGACGCCCGAGGAGGTTACACTGAAGCTTTCTTT.

V usage is TRBV6-5 and J usage is TRBJ1-6; D remains unclear. Trimming left V 5 bases short and J 3 bases short, with 5 bases between. The CDR3 has 13 residues. The germline V gene has CDR1 MNHEY and CDR2 SVGAGI. The CDR3 DNA reads as TGTGCCAGCAGTCGGGACTATAATTCACCCCTCCACTTT. Its protein product is CASSRDYNSPLHF.

This sequence joins TRBV29-1 and TRBJ2-5; TRBD1 aligns across 9 bases. V gave up 0 bases and J gave up 5 bases; unmatched junction bases: 4. Germline V gene sequence: CDR1 SQVTM, CDR2 ANQGSEA. This CDR3 spans 14 amino acids. As DNA, the CDR3 is TGCAGCGTTGAAGAGAGAGGACAGGGGGAGACCCAGTACTTC. Protein: CSVEERGQGETQYF.

CDR3 sequence: CASSLRGQGANYGYTF. The CDR3 DNA reads as TGTGCCAGCAGCCTAAGGGGGCAGGGGGCTAACTATGGCTACACCTTC. The chain employs TRBV11-2 and TRBJ1-2; 7 nucleotides agree with TRBD1. The germline V gene has CDR1 SGHAT and CDR2 FQNNGV. This CDR3 contains 16 residues. After removal of 5 bases from V and 0 bases from J, the junction contained 9 bases not matched to a gene.

The V and J genes are TRBV11-2 and TRBJ2-5; maybe TRBD1 (6 bases). CDR3 length equals 13 residues. From germline, CDR1 is SGHAT and CDR2 FQNNGV. V was shortened by 7 bases and J by 2 bases, with 11 bases between the two germline ends. The CDR3 reads CASTYDRQETQYF. The CDR3 coding sequence is TGTGCCAGCACCTACGACAGGCAAGAGACCCAGTACTTC. Together with reference TRBV11-2 and TRBJ2-5, the CDR3 gives the full variable domain: EAGVAQSPRYKIIEKRQSVAFWCNPISGHATLYWYQQILGQGPKLLIQFQNNGVVDDSQLPKDRFSAERLKGVDSTLKIQPAKLEDSAVYLCASTYDRQETQYFGPGTRLLVL.

This chain joins TRBV3-1 (or the pseudogene TRBV3-2) and TRBJ2-7; 9 positions match TRBD1. This CDR3 region has 14 residues. Germline V lookup: CDR1 LGHDT, CDR2 YNNKEL (reference sequence). V lost 2 bases and J lost 6; bases outside the gene matches: 5. The DNA for the CDR3 is TGTGCCAGCAGCCAAAATGCGGACAGGGGCGAGCAGTACTTC. It specifies CASSQNADRGEQYF.

The gene calls are TRBV7-9 and TRBJ2-1, with D possibly TRBD1 on 5 matching bases. There are 14 residues in the CDR3. CDR1 and CDR2 from the germline V gene are SEHNR and FQNEAQ (reference sequence). V lost 5 bases, J lost 7 bases, and 15 bases lay in between. CDR3 nucleotides: TGTGCCAGCAGCGGCCAAACCAGGGTAAATGAGCAGTTCTTC. Translated, it gives CASSGQTRVNEQFF.

The rearrangement uses TRBV27 and TRBJ1-4; D is ambiguous. V shed 5 bases and J shed 7 bases, with 17 bases lying between them. The CDR3 totals 15 residues. Germline CDR1 MNHEY, CDR2 SMNVEV (reference sequence). The CDR3 is CASSTDGPGSEKLFF. CDR3 bases: TGTGCCAGCAGTACAGACGGACCCGGGAGTGAAAAACTGTTTTTT.

A single count supports this clone. V and J are TRBV6-1 and TRBJ1-2, with D possibly matching TRBD1 (6 bases). The CDR3 is 15 amino acids. Germline values: CDR1 MNHNS, CDR2 SASEGT. V gave up 0 bases and J gave up 7 bases, with 15 bases separating them. The CDR3 here is CASSEAGTGKGGYTF. CDR3 coding DNA: TGTGCCAGCAGTGAAGCGGGAACAGGGAAGGGTGGCTACACCTTC.

The V call is TRBV19, the J call TRBJ1-1, with TRBD1 matching over 8 bases. The CDR3 consists of 16 residues. Germline V CDR1 and CDR2: LNHDA, SQIVND (reference sequence). V was clipped by 7 bases and J by 1 base; unmatched bases: 11. CDR3 protein: CASISRTGRSNTEAFF. In DNA, the CDR3 is TGTGCCAGTATTTCACGGACAGGGAGGTCGAACACTGAAGCTTTCTTT.

This clone has just a few counts. The J gene is TRBJ2-1, the V gene TRBV7-3, with 7 positions matching TRBD1. With 2 bases clipped from V and 2 bases from J, the junction kept 6 bases outside the gene matches. The CDR3 has 16 amino acids. Germline V lookup: CDR1 SGHTA, CDR2 FQGTGA. The CDR3 here is CASSLDPTGTYNEQFF. CDR3 DNA: TGTGCCAGCAGCTTAGACCCGACAGGGACCTACAATGAGCAGTTCTTC.

The rearrangement links TRBV5-1 to TRBJ1-3, with TRBD1 matching 9 bases. After removal of 7 bases from V and 2 bases from J, the junction contained 7 bases not matched to a gene. CDR1 and CDR2 from the germline V gene are SGHRS and YFSETQ. The CDR3 covers 15 residues. This chain's CDR3 is CASRGQGRAGNTIYF. The CDR3 nucleotides read TGCGCCAGCCGGGGACAGGGAAGGGCTGGAAACACCATATATTTT.

The genes are TRBV19 and TRBJ2-2, with 9 bases that match TRBD1. The CDR3 has 16 amino acids. Losses at the gene ends were 1 base for V and 7 bases for J; bases not matched to a gene: 7. Germline V CDR1 and CDR2: LNHDA, SQIVND (reference sequence). The CDR3 spells CASSIVGTGFGGELFF. The DNA of the CDR3 is TGTGCCAGTAGTATAGTGGGGACAGGGTTTGGCGGGGAGCTGTTTTTT.

The chain combines TRBV7-8 with TRBJ1-3; D might be TRBD1 (6 bases). Germline values: CDR1 SGHVS, CDR2 FQNEAQ. V was trimmed by 5 bases and J by 0 bases, leaving 17 bases between them. The CDR3 length is 17 residues. CDR3 protein: CASSIRQVWGSGNTIYF. CDR3 in DNA: TGTGCCAGCAGCATAAGACAGGTTTGGGGCTCTGGAAACACCATATATTTT.

The sample holds a few counts of this clone. V and J are TRBV12-5 and TRBJ2-3; weak D call: TRBD2 (5 bases). Deletions cut 1 base from V and 3 bases from J, with 17 bases between. Germline CDR1 is LGHNT and CDR2 is FRNRAP. CDR3 length: 17 amino acids. CDR3 loop: CASGLDPRRRVTDTQYF. The CDR3 DNA follows: TGTGCTAGTGGTTTGGACCCGAGGAGGCGGGTAACAGATACGCAGTATTTT. The full variable domain, in which reference TRBV12-5 and TRBJ2-3 provide the parts outside the CDR3, is DARVTQTPRHKVTEMGQEVTMRCQPILGHNTVFWYRQTMMQGLELLAYFRNRAPLDDSGMPKDRFSAEMPDATLATLKIQPSEPRDSAVYFCASGLDPRRRVTDTQYFGPGTRLTVL.

The CDR3 sequence is CASSPSGTREQFF. The CDR3 region has the DNA TGTGCCAGCTCACCATCGGGGACTCGTGAGCAGTTCTTC. The chain links TRBV18 to TRBJ2-1; D is possibly TRBD2 (6 bases). Germline lookup yields CDR1 KGHSH and CDR2 LQKENI. V lost 2 bases and J 9 bases, leaving 11 bases between the germline ends. The CDR3 consists of 13 residues.

V gene TRBV5-6 combines with J gene TRBJ1-2; 9 bases line up with TRBD1. Germline values: CDR1 SGHDT, CDR2 YYEEEE. The V and J ends lost 4 bases and 8 bases, in that order; junction bases with no gene match: 12. The length of the CDR3 is 15 residues. The CDR3 here is CASSLQGAGPWGYTF. The CDR3 bases are TGTGCCAGCAGCCTACAGGGGGCCGGACCCTGGGGCTACACCTTC. The whole variable domain, remainder taken from reference TRBV5-6 and TRBJ1-2, is DAGVTQSPTHLIKTRGQQVTLRCSPKSGHDTVSWYQQALGQGPQFIFQYYEEEERQRGNFPDRFSGHQFPNYSSELNVNALLLGDSALYLCASSLQGAGPWGYTFGSGTRLTVV.

V gene TRBV27 combines with J gene TRBJ2-5; tentative D call: TRBD2 (6 bases). V was trimmed by 6 bases and J by 5 bases, leaving 16 bases between them. The CDR3 length is 14 residues. Per germline, CDR1 MNHEY and CDR2 SMNVEV (reference sequence). In nucleotides, the CDR3 is TGTGCCAGCAGGGCCGGTGGAGGGCGCGAGACCCAGTACTTC. It yields the protein CASRAGGGRETQYF.

The V call is TRBV5-8, the J call TRBJ2-7; 11 bases fit TRBD1. Trimming removed 7 bases from V and 1 base from J; junction bases left unmatched: 4. This CDR3 is 14 amino acids long. Germline V gene data show CDR1 as SGHTS and CDR2 as YDEGEE. The DNA for the CDR3 is TGTGCCAGCCAAGGGACAGGGGGATCCTACGAGCAGTACTTC. This encodes CASQGTGGSYEQYF.

This chain connects TRBV2 to TRBJ1-6; no reliable D call. Germline V gene data show CDR1 as SNHLY and CDR2 as FYNNEI. Trimming cost V 6 bases and J 5 bases, with 11 bases left between them. CDR3 length: 14 residues. The CDR3 sequence is CASRGRRDNSPLHF. CDR3 sequence (DNA): TGTGCCAGCAGGGGCAGAAGAGATAATTCACCCCTCCACTTT.

The chain is built from TRBV3-1 (or the pseudogene TRBV3-2) and TRBJ2-3, with D perhaps TRBD2 (6 bases). Trimming shortened V by 1 base and J by 2 bases, and 7 bases separated the two germline ends. Germline V gives CDR1 LGHDT, CDR2 YNNKEL (reference sequence). The CDR3 contains 14 residues. The CDR3 DNA sequence: TGTGCCAGCAGCCAAGGGGACTCCACAGATACGCAGTATTTT. It codes for CASSQGDSTDTQYF.

This chain links TRBV5-1 with TRBJ2-3, with 7 bases fitting TRBD2. Germline values: CDR1 SGHRS, CDR2 YFSETQ. There are 15 residues in the CDR3. The J segment lost 0 bases and the V segment lost 2 bases, leaving 3 bases of the junction unmatched. The CDR3 spells CASSLPSGSTDTQYF. DNA of the CDR3: TGCGCCAGCAGCTTACCTAGCGGTAGCACAGATACGCAGTATTTT.

This sequence joins TRBV5-1 and TRBJ1-1; D perhaps matches TRBD1 (6 bases). Germline CDR1 SGHRS, CDR2 YFSETQ. Trimming removed 1 base at V and 1 base at J, with 8 bases between. The CDR3 has 14 residues. CDR3 in amino acids: CASSLFRGNTEAFF. The CDR3 region has the DNA TGCGCCAGCAGCTTGTTCAGGGGGAACACTGAAGCTTTCTTT.